One sample yielded the 27 T cell receptor beta chains listed below, sequenced in a study of CD8 T cells in Susac syndrome. Reverse transcription of 0.5 to 1 ug RNA was performed with random hexamers. TCRdb itself ran the immunoSEQ multiplex PCR reads through MiXCR, one entry per CDR3 protein. The sample includes tens of thousands of distinct CDR3 sequences, roughly 90% of them seen just once. Sequenced sample: CD8+ T cells from PBMCs. The receptors derive from a human donor with multiple sclerosis.

J is TRBJ2-2 and V is TRBV11-2, with a weak D call TRBD2 (6 bases). Trimming took off 0 bases at V and 3 bases at J, with 14 bases between the two ends. Germline-derived CDR1 and CDR2 are SGHAT and FQNNGV. CDR3 length equals 17 residues. This CDR3 reads CASSLDPPSEYTGELFF. The CDR3 coding sequence is TGTGCCAGCAGCTTAGACCCCCCTAGCGAATACACCGGGGAGCTGTTTTTT.

V gene TRBV14 combines with J gene TRBJ2-1; 11 bases match TRBD2. This CDR3 contains 15 residues. With V trimmed by 6 bases and J by 6 bases, 7 bases remained unmatched. Germline lookup yields CDR1 SGHDN and CDR2 FVKESK. The CDR3 region has the DNA TGTGCCAGCAGTCCACTAGCGGGAGTTTCCAATGAGCAGTTCTTC. It yields the protein CASSPLAGVSNEQFF. Drawing the rest from reference TRBV14 and TRBJ2-1, the complete variable domain is EAGVTQFPSHSVIEKGQTVTLRCDPISGHDNLYWYRRVMGKEIKFLLHFVKESKQDESGMPNNRFLAERTGGTYSTLKVQPAELEDSGVYFCASSPLAGVSNEQFFGPGTRLTVL.

This clonotype has only one observation. The chain links TRBV19 to TRBJ1-2; TRBD1 matches at 7 bases. CDR3 length: 13 residues. The junction had 10 bases not matched to a gene; V was cut back by 7 bases and J by 8 bases. CDR1 and CDR2 (germline): LNHDA, SQIVND (reference sequence). The CDR3 coding sequence is TGTGCCAGTAAGGGGACAGAGAGCCCCGGCTACACCTTC. Translated, it gives CASKGTESPGYTF. Full variable domain (remainder filled in from reference TRBV19 and TRBJ1-2): DGGITQSPKYLFRKEGQNVTLSCEQNLNHDAMYWYRQDPGQGLRLIYYSQIVNDFQKGDIAEGYSVSREKKESFPLTVTSAQKNPTAFYLCASKGTESPGYTFGSGTRLTVV.

This clonotype was recorded only once. This sequence joins TRBV6-2 or TRBV6-3 and TRBJ1-1; D call uncertain. The CDR3 covers 11 residues. The V gene lost 8 bases and the J gene lost 4 bases, with 8 bases spanning the gap. CDR1 and CDR2 (germline): MNHEY, SVGEGT. DNA of the CDR3: TGTGCCAGCGGTTCGGGCACTGAAGCTTTCTTT. It encodes CASGSGTEAFF.

This chain joins TRBV10-3 and TRBJ2-7, with D possibly matching TRBD1 (5 bases). CDR1 ENHRY and CDR2 SYGVKD come from the germline V gene. CDR3 length: 13 residues. The V and J ends lost 4 bases and 3 bases respectively, with 10 bases between them. CDR3 DNA sequence: TGTGCCATCAGTGTACCAGACAGCTACGAGCAGTACTTC. Translation: CAISVPDSYEQYF.

This clonotype was seen a handful of times. The J gene is TRBJ1-5, the V gene TRBV7-9; D perhaps matches TRBD1 (6 bases). Trimming cost V 5 bases and J 0 bases, with 11 bases left between them. The CDR3 spans 15 residues. The germline V gene has CDR1 SEHNR and CDR2 FQNEAQ (reference sequence). The CDR3 sequence: CASSTGWGSNQPQHF. For the CDR3, the DNA is TGTGCCAGCAGCACAGGGTGGGGTAGCAATCAGCCCCAGCATTTT. Filled out from reference TRBV7-9 and TRBJ1-5, the complete variable domain reads DTGVSQNPRHKITKRGQNVTFRCDPISEHNRLYWYRQTLGQGPEFLTYFQNEAQLEKSRLLSDRFSAERPKGSFSTLEIQRTEQGDSAMYLCASSTGWGSNQPQHFGDGTRLSIL.

The V and J genes are TRBV7-2 and TRBJ2-7; tentatively, D is TRBD2 (6 bases). CDR3 length: 13 amino acids. V dropped 4 bases and J dropped 7 bases, with 14 bases sitting between them. From germline, CDR1 is SGHTA and CDR2 FQGNSA. CDR3 sequence: CASSWGGLGEQYF. The CDR3 region has the DNA TGTGCCAGCAGCTGGGGAGGTCTGGGGGAGCAGTACTTC.

V and J are TRBV7-9 and TRBJ1-1; D gene unclear. The CDR3 is 12 amino acids. The germline V and J ends were trimmed by 1 base and 2 bases, with 2 bases remaining between them. CDR1 is SEHNR and CDR2 is FQNEAQ in the germline V gene (reference sequence). For the CDR3, the DNA is TGTGCCAGCAGCTTAGATAACACTGAAGCTTTCTTT. Amino acids: CASSLDNTEAFF.

The chain recombines TRBV5-1 with TRBJ1-2; 9 nucleotides match TRBD1. V shed 3 bases, J shed 3 bases, and the junction held 3 bases outside the gene matches. The CDR3 has 14 amino acids. Germline CDR1 SGHRS, CDR2 YFSETQ. CDR3 in DNA: TGCGCCAGCAGCTGGACAGGGGCGGACTATGGCTACACCTTC. This translates into CASSWTGADYGYTF.

The chain joins TRBV12-3 or TRBV12-4 to TRBJ1-2, with D possibly TRBD1 on 5 matching bases. The V end was cut by 5 bases, the J end by 0 bases, with 13 bases between. This CDR3 contains 15 residues. In nucleotides, the CDR3 is TGTGCCAGCAGTCTTACCGGGACCGCTAACTATGGCTACACCTTC. It codes for CASSLTGTANYGYTF.

The V and J genes are TRBV30 and TRBJ1-2; D ambiguous. V was trimmed by 2 bases and J by 1 base, leaving 14 bases between them. The CDR3 is 15 amino acids. Germline loops: CDR1 GTSNPN, CDR2 SVGIG (reference sequence). This CDR3 reads CAWSISSGINYGYTF. The CDR3 DNA is TGTGCCTGGAGTATCTCGTCCGGAATTAACTATGGCTACACCTTC.

This clonotype was observed a handful of times. This chain links TRBV5-1 with TRBJ1-2; D may be TRBD1 (5 bases). The CDR3 totals 16 residues. Trimming pared 4 bases from V and 1 base from J, leaving 17 bases between. The germline V gene encodes CDR1 SGHRS and CDR2 YFSETQ. CDR3 nucleotide sequence: TGCGCCAGCAGCGAGGAATCGGGACGGATTAACTATGGCTACACCTTC. The encoded protein is CASSEESGRINYGYTF. Complete variable domain (other parts from reference TRBV5-1 and TRBJ1-2): KAGVTQTPRYLIKTRGQQVTLSCSPISGHRSVSWYQQTPGQGLQFLFEYFSETQRNKGNFPGRFSGRQFSNSRSEMNVSTLELGDSALYLCASSEESGRINYGYTFGSGTRLTVV.

This clonotype was observed once. The chain links TRBV3-1 to TRBJ2-7, with D perhaps assigned TRBD1 or TRBD2 (5 bases each). Trimming shortened V by 4 bases and J by 8 bases, and 15 bases separated the two germline ends. Germline loops: CDR1 LGHDT, CDR2 YNNKEL (reference sequence). The CDR3 spans 13 residues. Here the CDR3 reads CASSPEIEGKQYF. CDR3 nucleotide sequence: TGTGCCAGCAGCCCAGAAATCGAGGGGAAGCAGTACTTC.

The rearrangement links TRBV4-1 to TRBJ2-2; 10 bases are shared with TRBD2. Trimming at V came to 5 bases and at J to 5 bases, leaving 8 bases not matched to a gene. Germline loops: CDR1 MGHRA, CDR2 YSYEKL. This CDR3 has 16 amino acids. The CDR3 spells CASSAPSGGITGELFF. The CDR3 DNA reads as TGCGCCAGCAGCGCCCCTAGCGGGGGCATTACCGGGGAGCTGTTTTTT.

This clonotype occurred a few times. J is TRBJ2-7 and V is TRBV5-6; tentatively, D is TRBD1 or TRBD2 (5 bases each). Germline V CDR1 and CDR2: SGHDT, YYEEEE. V lost 4 bases and J 1 base, leaving 9 bases between the germline ends. The CDR3 runs to 13 residues. The CDR3 reads CASSRGPSYEQYF. DNA for the CDR3: TGTGCCAGCAGCCGGGGACCATCCTACGAGCAGTACTTC. Using reference TRBV5-6 and TRBJ2-7 for the parts outside the CDR3, the full variable domain is DAGVTQSPTHLIKTRGQQVTLRCSPKSGHDTVSWYQQALGQGPQFIFQYYEEEERQRGNFPDRFSGHQFPNYSSELNVNALLLGDSALYLCASSRGPSYEQYFGPGTRLTVT.

This chain uses TRBV7-6 with TRBJ2-1; the match to TRBD1 covers 8 bases. The CDR3 has 17 amino acids. The germline gives CDR1 SGHVS, CDR2 FNYEAQ. After removal of 0 bases from V and 2 bases from J, the junction contained 6 bases not matched to a gene. CDR3 bases: TGTGCCAGCAGCTTAGCGCTAGGACAGGGAGCCTACAATGAGCAGTTCTTC. It codes for CASSLALGQGAYNEQFF.

The chain joins TRBV6-5 to TRBJ2-3; 12 nucleotides align to TRBD2. From germline, CDR1 is MNHEY and CDR2 SVGAGI. The CDR3 totals 17 residues. Unmatched junction bases numbered 7, after V lost 5 bases and J lost 1 base. The DNA for the CDR3 is TGTGCCAGCAGTACTTGGACTAGCGGGACTGGCACAGATACGCAGTATTTT. It specifies CASSTWTSGTGTDTQYF.

V is TRBV24-1 and J is TRBJ2-2; a possible D gene is TRBD1 (6 bases). The V end lost 1 base, the J end lost 2 bases, and 16 bases lay between the germline ends. Germline V gives CDR1 KGHDR, CDR2 SFDVKD. The CDR3 totals 18 residues. This chain's CDR3 is CATSDFSGRQANTGELFF. The CDR3 DNA sequence: TGTGCCACCAGTGATTTCTCTGGGAGACAGGCCAACACCGGGGAGCTGTTTTTT.

This clonotype was seen a single time. The chain has TRBV30 and TRBJ2-7; D unresolved. Trimming cost V 1 base and J 2 bases, with 6 bases left between them. The CDR3 loop spans 12 amino acids. Germline values: CDR1 GTSNPN, CDR2 SVGIG (reference sequence). The CDR3 protein is CAWSAPTYEQYF. Here the CDR3 DNA reads TGTGCCTGGAGTGCTCCAACCTACGAGCAGTACTTC.

This clonotype occurred a few times. The chain uses TRBV6-2 or TRBV6-3 and TRBJ2-1; 10 positions match TRBD2. This CDR3 region has 15 residues. The junction had 7 bases not matched to a gene; V was cut back by 2 bases and J by 9 bases. From germline, CDR1 is MNHEY and CDR2 SVGEGT. CDR3 nucleotides: TGTGCCAGCAGTTACAGCTCTAGCGGGAGCGCTGAGCAGTTCTTC. Protein: CASSYSSSGSAEQFF.

CDR3 loop: CASSVGQGGYEQYF. The CDR3 DNA reads TGTGCCAGCAGCGTAGGACAAGGGGGCTACGAGCAGTACTTC. The V call is TRBV9, the J call TRBJ2-7; tentatively, D is TRBD1 (6 bases). Germline V lookup: CDR1 SGDLS, CDR2 YYNGEE. With 0 bases removed from V and 3 bases from J, the gap between germline ends came to 10 bases. The CDR3 totals 14 residues. Drawing the rest from reference TRBV9 and TRBJ2-7, the complete variable domain is DSGVTQTPKHLITATGQRVTLRCSPRSGDLSVYWYQQSLDQGLQFLIQYYNGEERAKGNILERFSAQQFPDLHSELNLSSLELGDSALYFCASSVGQGGYEQYFGPGTRLTVT.

J is TRBJ1-3 and V is TRBV11-2; D is undetermined. Looked up from germline, CDR1 is SGHAT and CDR2 is FQNNGV. V lost 7 bases, J lost 4 bases, and 11 bases lay in between. This CDR3 has 13 residues. In DNA form, the CDR3 reads TGTGCCAGCACCCCTTCTTTCGGAAACACCATATATTTT. Translated, it gives CASTPSFGNTIYF.

The chain uses TRBV5-6 and TRBJ2-2, with no clear D. V was cut by 1 base and J by 4 bases, with 2 bases left in between. The CDR3 length is 12 residues. The germline V gene encodes CDR1 SGHDT and CDR2 YYEEEE. In nucleotides, the CDR3 is TGTGCCAGCAGCTTGACCACCGGGGAGCTGTTTTTT. Translating it yields CASSLTTGELFF.

This chain connects TRBV23-1 to TRBJ2-1; D is unclear. TRBV23-1 is an ORF, with its function uncertain. V lost 5 bases, J lost 2 bases, and 13 bases lay in between. The CDR3 spans 15 residues. CDR3 amino acids: CASSCLYHPYNEQFF. The CDR3 DNA follows: TGCGCCAGCAGTTGTTTATACCACCCCTACAATGAGCAGTTCTTC.

CDR3 coding DNA: TGTGCCAGCAGTTTAGGGACTAGCGGGGGGGTTTCCTACAATGAGCAGTTCTTC. Translated: CASSLGTSGGVSYNEQFF. The genes are TRBV28 and TRBJ2-1; TRBD2 agrees at 16 bases. V lost 2 bases, J lost 1 base, and 2 bases stayed unmatched. Germline-derived CDR1 and CDR2 are MDHEN and SYDVKM. The CDR3 loop spans 18 amino acids.

This clonotype has just one count. V usage is TRBV4-3 and J usage is TRBJ1-2; D not resolved. There are 12 residues in the CDR3. The V end was cut by 0 bases, the J end by 10 bases, with 9 bases between. Germline V lookup: CDR1 LGHNA, CDR2 YSLEER. CDR3 in amino acids: CASSQEPASYTF. The CDR3 DNA reads as TGCGCCAGCAGCCAAGAGCCAGCCTCCTACACCTTC.

This clonotype was counted a single time. The CDR3 loop reads CSARKTDGYEQYF. CDR3 bases: TGCAGTGCTCGGAAGACCGATGGGTACGAGCAGTACTTC. This rearrangement joins TRBV20-1 to TRBJ2-7; no clear D gene. The V gene's germline CDR1 is DFQATT and CDR2 SNEGSKA (reference sequence). Trimming took off 5 bases at V and 4 bases at J, with 15 bases between the two ends. The CDR3 is 13 amino acids.